Detailed here is one T cell receptor beta chain. It has no known antigen specificity. Per-nucleotide qualities are absent, and no much larger clonotype sits a single base away. Every donor was a healthy Caucasian. Three pairs of female monozygotic twins, all aged about 18 to 29 years, were included in the twin cohort. Positive isolation kits from Invitrogen were used to isolate CD4+ and CD8+ T cell populations. V is pared back by 3 bases and J by 2 bases, with 11 bases lying between the germline termini. CDR1 and CDR2 were assigned from the germline V gene as SGHRS and YFSETQ. The CDR3 covers 14 residues, taking in both the cysteine and the phenylalanine. Only the CDR3 DNA stays, 42 bases, in frame from base 1. These data originate in a study of identical twins (dated by TCRdb to the mid-2010s). Background on the whole study: The study deep-sequenced TCR alpha and beta repertoires from monozygotic twins, unrelated adults of various ages and cord blood to test whether fetal clonotypes persist. Replicate twin experiments were performed at different times using different library preparation protocols to rule out contamination. Results the study describes overall, beyond this receptor: In monozygotic twins, out-of-frame TCR alpha sharing was systematically underestimated by recombination models, although the models agreed with sharing between unrelated individuals. Because the same donors could not be followed over many years, the conclusions depended on cross-sectional statistical analysis. Compared with coincidental sharing between unrelated individuals, an excess of low generation-probability sequences was observed among out-of-frame TCR alpha sequences shared between twins. Abundant cord blood beta clonotypes had fewer insertions, young adult naive repertoires showed a similar but weaker trend, and memory repertoires showed no such trend. Invariant T cells such as MAIT and iNKT could partly confound zero-insertion analyses, although diverse VJ usage argued against such confounding for most clonotypes. In beta out-of-frame sequences, excess twin sharing was weaker, because having fewer shared sequences lowered the signal-to-noise ratio.

The method behind the library was 5' RACE. Sequencing was performed on an Illumina HiSeq 2000. A universal primer binding site was added through template switching, and the final cDNA carried a unique molecular identifier so that TCR cDNA molecules could be counted accurately. Specific primers in the conserved constant-segment region were used to synthesize first-strand cDNA for the TCR alpha and beta chains. To control for contamination, each cDNA library was double barcoded with a SMART-Mk sample barcode plus Illumina barcodes. Two successive PCR steps introduced TruSeq adapter sequences along with Illumina sample barcodes. The TCR alpha and beta cDNA libraries were sequenced on the Illumina HiSeq platform using custom primers. As for the original processing: Unique molecular identifiers were extracted from raw reads with MiGEC, and CDR3 positions were determined with MiXCR. For each individual, recombination models were inferred using an EM algorithm with the repgenHMM and IGoR tools. Shared clonotypes were analyzed with the tcR package in R, and sharing was normalized by the product of cloneset sizes. To study raw recombination free of thymic and clonal selection effects, out-of-frame nonproductive sequences were analyzed. The public reads were run again by TCRdb, first through fastp at Q25 and then through MiXCR, and only productive beta chains were kept. Duplicate CDR3 protein sequences are folded into a single record with the most common DNA and genes. These V and J calls are TCRdb output, not the study's own analysis. This sample comprises some 300,000 distinct CDR3 sequences, around an eighth of them detected only once. The top ten hold roughly 7.8% of the sample.

This same sample was also taken into another study, of yellow fever vaccine responses in identical twins. As the second paper documents: According to the authors, in identical twins the way T cells responded to vaccination appeared partly convergent and partly personalized. The study precisely tracked vaccine-responding T cell clones in identical twins.

The sequence came from a woman under 30 in good health. This receptor chain uses TRBV5-1 and TRBJ2-5; the D gene is perhaps TRBD2, on 5 matching bases. The sample consisted of CD8+ T cells sorted from blood. The DNA is TGCGCCAGCAGCTCCCGGAGGCCTCAAGAGACCCAGTACTTC. It is translated as CASSSRRPQETQYF.